Presented here are 27 T cell receptor beta chains from one specimen sequenced in a study of spatial heterogeneity in lung cancer. Whole-study results and caveats: Tumor mutation count correlated with how many alpha and beta TCRs expanded intratumorally.

Time point denoted: sample taken at primary tumor resection. Antigen specificity for these receptors is unknown. TCRdb reprocessed the 5' RACE reads via MiXCR and lists one record per CDR3 protein. Found here are about 16,000 distinct CDR3 sequences, approximately 7% of them singletons; the top ten hold 20%. The sample was lung tumor tissue, taken at surgery. These receptors were obtained from a female donor with early-stage non-small cell lung cancer.

This clonotype was found once. This chain links TRBV10-3 with TRBJ1-5; 8 bases map to TRBD1. The germline CDR1 and CDR2 sequences are ENHRY and SYGVKD. J gave up 7 bases and V 6 bases, and 5 bases lay outside the gene matches. CDR3 size: 13 residues. The CDR3 protein is CAISVDRDQPQHF. The CDR3 nucleotides read TGTGCCATCAGCGTGGACAGGGACCAGCCCCAGCATTTT.

The sample holds many counts of this clonotype. The J gene is TRBJ2-1, the V gene TRBV7-3; maybe TRBD1 (5 bases). In germline, CDR1 is SGHTA, CDR2 FQGTGA. The CDR3 is made up of 14 amino acids. Trimming left V 1 base short and J 8 bases short, with 12 bases between. The CDR3 loop is CASSLSSRVHEQFF. The CDR3 coding sequence is TGTGCCAGCAGCTTAAGCAGCAGGGTCCATGAGCAGTTCTTC.

This clonotype was found many times. V gene TRBV5-1 combines with J gene TRBJ1-1; no clear D gene. Germline CDR1 and CDR2: SGHRS and YFSETQ. The CDR3 covers 14 residues. Trimming pared 3 bases from V and 5 bases from J, leaving 14 bases between. DNA of the CDR3: TGCGCCAGCAGCTCCCACCCGGGGTTAACTGAAGCTTTCTTT. It is translated as CASSSHPGLTEAFF.

A few counts support this clonotype. The V gene is TRBV6-6, the J gene TRBJ1-1; weak D call: TRBD1 (6 bases). V gave up 5 bases and J gave up 5 bases, with 12 bases separating them. The CDR3 runs to 13 residues. Germline V lookup: CDR1 MNHNY, CDR2 SVGAGI (reference sequence). The CDR3 nucleotides read TGTGCCAGCAGTCAGTCCGGGACAACTGAAGCTTTCTTT. It encodes CASSQSGTTEAFF.

The genes are TRBV5-1 and TRBJ2-1; D not resolved. The CDR3 contains 13 residues. The V end lost 0 bases, the J end lost 2 bases, and 3 bases lay between the germline ends. Germline assignment: CDR1 SGHRS and CDR2 YFSETQ. The CDR3 here is CASSLETYNEQFF. The CDR3 region has the DNA TGCGCCAGCAGCTTGGAGACCTACAATGAGCAGTTCTTC.

At least ten counts were recorded for this clonotype. The chain is built from TRBV4-3 and TRBJ1-5; no definite D call. V lost 2 bases, J lost 5 bases, and 7 bases lay in between. CDR1 and CDR2 (germline): LGHNA, YSLEER. This CDR3 has 13 amino acids. The CDR3 DNA sequence: TGCGCCAGCAGCCAAAGCCAGGATCAGCCCCAGCATTTT. Its protein product is CASSQSQDQPQHF.

This clonotype was observed many times. J is TRBJ1-5 and V is TRBV15; weak D call: TRBD1 (5 bases). Germline values: CDR1 LNHNV, CDR2 YYDKDF (reference sequence). Trimming pared 0 bases from V and 6 bases from J, leaving 12 bases between. The CDR3 length is 15 residues. Here the CDR3 DNA reads TGTGCCACCAGCAGAGATGGATGGGGGAGTCAGCCCCAGCATTTT. It specifies CATSRDGWGSQPQHF.

This clonotype was counted ten times or more. V gene TRBV11-3 combines with J gene TRBJ2-1; 9 bases agree with TRBD2. The CDR3 length is 19 residues. V was clipped by 5 bases and J by 1 base; unmatched bases: 15. Germline loops: CDR1 SGHNT, CDR2 YENEEA. This chain's CDR3 is CASSPRGSGGDLSYNEQFF. CDR3 nucleotides: TGTGCCAGCAGCCCCCGGGGTAGCGGGGGCGATCTTTCCTACAATGAGCAGTTCTTC.

There are many counts of this clonotype. The chain carries TRBV10-3 and TRBJ1-2; D not resolved. Per the germline V gene, CDR1 is ENHRY and CDR2 is SYGVKD. Trimming cost V 0 bases and J 3 bases, with 8 bases left between them. The CDR3 totals 14 residues. For the CDR3, the DNA is TGTGCCATCAGTGAGTCGGATGGTGACTATGGCTACACCTTC. Translation: CAISESDGDYGYTF.

As concerns this clonotype: This may be a read error, as it is one base from a much larger clone. V usage is TRBV2 and J usage is TRBJ1-5, with 8 nucleotides matching TRBD1. The CDR3 runs to 15 residues. CDR1 is SNHLY, CDR2 FYNNEI, per germline. The CDR3 spells CASSPAGGESQSQHF. CDR3 DNA: TGTGCCAGCAGTCCCGCAGGGGGCGAGAGTCAGTCCCAGCATTTT.

This clonotype was picked up many times. The chain links TRBV24-1 to TRBJ1-1; TRBD1 might be the D (5 bases). From germline, CDR1 is KGHDR and CDR2 SFDVKD. This CDR3 is 11 amino acids long. Trimming pared 3 bases from V and 10 bases from J, leaving 8 bases between. The CDR3 DNA reads TGTGCCACCAGTGATGGGGACGCAGCTTTCTTT. Its protein product is CATSDGDAAFF.

This clonotype was seen ten or more times. The chain employs TRBV7-2 and TRBJ2-3; D uncertain. Germline CDR1 and CDR2: SGHTA and FQGNSA. V was shortened by 0 bases and J by 1 base, with 5 bases between the two germline ends. The CDR3 spans 14 residues. The CDR3 is CASSLAMGTDTQYF. The CDR3 DNA reads TGTGCCAGCAGCTTAGCTATGGGCACAGATACGCAGTATTTT. Full variable domain (missing parts from reference TRBV7-2 and TRBJ2-3): GAGVSQSPSNKVTEKGKDVELRCDPISGHTALYWYRQSLGQGLEFLIYFQGNSAPDKSGLPSDRFSAERTGGSVSTLTIQRTQQEDSAVYLCASSLAMGTDTQYFGPGTRLTVL.

Here the CDR3 reads CASSGTDRGREQYF. In DNA, the CDR3 is TGTGCCAGCAGCGGAACCGACAGGGGGCGCGAGCAGTACTTC. The chain employs TRBV9 and TRBJ2-7, with 10 nucleotides matching TRBD1. J lost 6 bases, V lost 3 bases, and 6 bases had no gene match. The CDR3 runs to 14 residues. The germline V gene encodes CDR1 SGDLS and CDR2 YYNGEE.

As regards this clonotype: A much larger clonotype is one base distant, so this may be a read error. The rearrangement joins TRBV29-1 to TRBJ1-2, with 9 bases identical to TRBD1. The CDR3 contains 13 residues. Germline CDR1 reads SQVTM; CDR2 reads ANQGSEA. In DNA, the CDR3 is TGCTGCGTTGTGGGGCGACAGGGGGATGGCTACACCTTC. Translating it yields CCVVGRQGDGYTF.

This clonotype appeared many times. The chain combines TRBV13 with TRBJ1-1; D unresolved. CDR1 is PRHDT, CDR2 FYEKMQ, per germline (reference sequence). The ends were cut back, 2 bases at V and 11 bases at J, with 15 bases in the middle. The CDR3 runs 13 residues. CDR3 amino acids: CASSLPQLRFAFF. In DNA, the CDR3 is TGTGCCAGCAGCTTACCACAGCTGCGATTTGCTTTCTTT.

This clonotype was found many times. The V gene is TRBV20-1, the J gene TRBJ1-2; tentative D call: TRBD1 (6 bases). Looked up from germline, CDR1 is DFQATT and CDR2 is SNEGSKA (reference sequence). The CDR3 consists of 17 residues. V was pared by 0 bases and J by 0 bases, with 17 bases between. The CDR3 sequence is CSARDGPSGASNYGYTF. The CDR3 nucleotides are TGCAGTGCTAGAGACGGGCCCTCGGGGGCGTCTAACTATGGCTACACCTTC.

V is TRBV7-9 and J is TRBJ2-7; maybe TRBD2 (6 bases). CDR1 is SEHNR and CDR2 is FQNEAQ in the germline V gene (reference sequence). With 0 bases removed from V and 3 bases from J, the gap between germline ends came to 18 bases. The CDR3 is 17 residues long. CDR3 DNA sequence: TGTGCCAGCAGCTTAGCTCGGGACTGCGAAGATAGCTACGAGCAGTACTTC. This gives the protein CASSLARDCEDSYEQYF.

This clonotype was detected many times. V gene TRBV15 combines with J gene TRBJ1-5; 10 bases are a match to TRBD1. The germline CDR1 and CDR2 sequences are LNHNV and YYDKDF (reference sequence). Germline trimming cut 5 bases from V and 5 bases from J; bases unmatched to any gene: 6. This CDR3 contains 15 residues. CDR3 sequence reads: CATSSRDRGDQPQHF. CDR3 DNA sequence: TGTGCCACCAGCTCCCGGGACAGGGGTGATCAGCCCCAGCATTTT.

In this sample, this clonotype turned up a few times. This chain joins TRBV7-8 and TRBJ2-5; 7 bases agree with TRBD1. The CDR3 is made up of 16 amino acids. Germline lookup yields CDR1 SGHVS and CDR2 FQNEAQ. V lost 4 bases and J lost 4; bases outside the gene matches: 12. Here the CDR3 reads CASSSTGLGGLETQYF. CDR3 sequence (DNA): TGTGCCAGCAGCTCGACAGGGTTAGGGGGTTTAGAGACCCAGTACTTC.

This clonotype was observed at least ten times. DNA of the CDR3: TGTGCCATCAGTGACCGAGACAGCCACATTGGGACTGAAGCTTTCTTT. It specifies CAISDRDSHIGTEAFF. The rearrangement joins TRBV10-3 to TRBJ1-1; D perhaps matches TRBD1 (5 bases). Germline V lookup: CDR1 ENHRY, CDR2 SYGVKD. Trimming pared 3 bases from V and 5 bases from J, leaving 19 bases between. This CDR3 has 16 residues.

In this sample, this clonotype turned up a few times. The V call is TRBV11-1, the J call TRBJ2-1; TRBD2 agrees at 8 bases. Germline V gene data show CDR1 as SGHAT and CDR2 as FQDESV (reference sequence). The length of the CDR3 is 13 residues. V shed 4 bases, J shed 4 bases, and the junction held 0 bases outside the gene matches. The CDR3 DNA follows: TGTGCCAGCAGCTCGGGGGGGTACAATGAGCAGTTCTTC. It encodes CASSSGGYNEQFF.

This clonotype was seen repeatedly, ten times or more. The chain combines TRBV5-8 with TRBJ1-5; weak D call: TRBD1 (5 bases). The CDR3 covers 16 residues. In germline, CDR1 is SGHTS, CDR2 YDEGEE. Trimming cost V 4 bases and J 10 bases, with 24 bases left between them. The CDR3 loop is CASSKGLEGAQRPQHF. For the CDR3, the DNA is TGTGCCAGCAGCAAAGGCCTGGAAGGGGCCCAGCGACCCCAGCATTTT.

This clonotype was counted ten times or more. The chain couples TRBV11-2 to TRBJ2-5; D unclear. The V end lost 5 bases, the J end lost 5 bases, and 6 bases lay between the germline ends. This CDR3 spans 11 amino acids. The V gene's germline CDR1 is SGHAT and CDR2 FQNNGV. This chain's CDR3 is CASSHPETQYF. The CDR3 bases are TGTGCCAGCAGCCACCCGGAGACCCAGTACTTC.

This clonotype occurred a few times. The chain links TRBV10-3 to TRBJ2-3, with D unresolved. V lost 0 bases and J 2 bases, leaving 0 bases between the germline ends. Germline lookup yields CDR1 ENHRY and CDR2 SYGVKD. The length of the CDR3 is 12 residues. The CDR3 DNA follows: TGTGCCATCAGTGAGTCCACAGATACGCAGTATTTT. As protein: CAISESTDTQYF.

This clonotype counts as medium-sized. J is TRBJ2-1 and V is TRBV7-9; D gene uncertain. V lost 2 bases, J lost 6 bases, and 11 bases lay in between. The CDR3 runs 14 residues. CDR1 is SEHNR, CDR2 FQNEAQ, per germline (reference sequence). CDR3 bases: TGTGCCAGCAGCTTACAACCCCCACCCAATGAGCAGTTCTTC. It encodes CASSLQPPPNEQFF.

The sample holds many counts of this clonotype. The J gene is TRBJ2-1, the V gene TRBV5-6; TRBD2 matches at 13 bases. This CDR3 comprises 18 residues. With 1 base clipped from V and 0 bases from J, the junction kept 4 bases outside the gene matches. CDR1 and CDR2 from the germline V gene are SGHDT and YYEEEE. The CDR3 nucleotides read TGTGCCAGCAGCTTGACTAGCGGGGGGGCGAGCTCCTACAATGAGCAGTTCTTC. This gives the protein CASSLTSGGASSYNEQFF.

This clonotype appeared many times. The chain couples TRBV27 to TRBJ2-7, with 10 bases matching TRBD2. J gave up 2 bases and V 2 bases, and 3 bases lay outside the gene matches. Germline values: CDR1 MNHEY, CDR2 SMNVEV (reference sequence). The CDR3 spans 15 residues. Here the CDR3 reads CASSLVAGGPYEQYF. The DNA of the CDR3 is TGTGCCAGCAGTTTAGTAGCGGGGGGACCCTACGAGCAGTACTTC.